This paragraph covers one TCR beta chain sequence. Its antigen is not identified. This entry comes from a study of OX40 agonist ivuxolimab in advanced cancers. Overall study context: Dose-escalation patients had hepatocellular carcinoma, melanoma, renal cell or head and neck cancer. One hepatocellular carcinoma and a couple of cutaneous melanoma patients partially responded. Study conclusions and caveats: Relative to CD4+, CD8+ T cells held more expanded clones on average. In the 0.1 to 3.0 mg/kg range, CD4+ and CD8+ blood T cells had expanded clonally by week 6.

V shed 1 base and J shed 0 bases, with 7 bases lying between them. Germline V lookup: CDR1 LGHNA, CDR2 YNFKEQ. This CDR3 has 14 residues. Here immunoSEQ multiplex PCR was the method, and the copy in TCRdb shows in-frame clones only, minus some. The top ten clones hold 20% to 25% of a sample with around 60,000 clones, 85% to 95% of them seen once. Sequencing used CD4+ or CD8+ T cells sorted from blood, obtained in a trial of the OX40 agonist ivuxolimab. The receptor's source is an adult with an advanced solid tumor such as melanoma, head and neck, liver or kidney cancer. This chain connects TRBV4-2 to TRBJ2-7, with TRBD2 as a possible D gene (6 bases). CDR3 nucleotides: TGTGCCAGCAGCCAAGGGGACTTCTCCTACGAGCAGTACTTC. This gives the protein CASSQGDFSYEQYF.